One T cell receptor beta chain is described in this entry. Its specificity is unknown. This specimen comes from a study of tumor-infiltrating lymphocytes in primary liver carcinoma. From unsorted bulk tissue weighing about 20-32 mg, DNA and RNA were co-extracted. Patients had primary liver carcinoma treated by surgical resection. The investigators made TCR beta cDNA from 500 ng total RNA, using a constant-region primer. Three nested multiplex PCR rounds, a slightly modified ARM-PCR, produced the libraries for TCR beta. TRBV1-TRBV30 forward primers and a C-beta reverse primer were used in the first two PCR rounds, which each ran for 9 to 10 cycles. TCRdb independently ran MiXCR on the multiplex PCR reads; one entry per CDR3 protein. The sample includes about 48,000 distinct CDR3 sequences, around three quarters of them seen just once. Study-level points and caveats: Tumor region pairs overlapped more than did tumor-adjacent and tumor-blood pairs. Only around 7.5-24% of top clones occurred in all five tumor regions. The 250 largest clones made up significantly more of tumor than blood repertoires (p = 0.039).

The CDR3 contains 13 residues. Germline CDR1 MNHEY, CDR2 SVGEGT. The V and J genes are TRBV6-2 or TRBV6-3 and TRBJ2-7; 10 bases align to TRBD2. The sample taken for sequencing was liver tumor tissue from sampling region 3. Subset specified: tumor region T3, left-lateral pole. This receptor was taken from a man aged 40-49 years with primary liver carcinoma and hepatitis B virus infection. The CDR3 is CVSTSGNSYEQYF. The CDR3 nucleotides are TGTGTTAGTACTAGCGGGAACTCCTACGAGCAGTACTTC.